This TCR beta chain was sequenced for a study of vaccination and CD4 T cells after COVID-19 (dated by TCRdb to the early 2020s). Looking at the study overall: Convalescent patients had a positive SARS-CoV-2 result on nasal swab PCR, and of these patients, nine had mild disease and one had severe disease. The convalescent cohort comprised six males and four females, including two Hispanic individuals, seven Caucasians, two Asians and one multiracial person. The spike-specific CD4+ TCR repertoire was compared before and after mRNA vaccination in under 11 COVID-19 convalescent patients and a handful of infection-naive healthy vaccine recipients. The time from the second vaccine dose to post-vaccine blood sampling had a median of roughly 77 days and ranged from about 13 to 250 days. Post-COVID blood samples from convalescent patients were collected a median of roughly 100 days after diagnosis, with a range of roughly 30 to 161 days. Each participant got two doses of either the Pfizer-BioNTech BNT162b2 vaccine (n=8) or the Moderna mRNA-1273 vaccine (n=2). Broad study findings and their caveats: Among the post-vaccine SARS-CoV-2-reactive clones in convalescent patients, a median approximately 86% showed up only after vaccination, which suggests vaccine-specific priming. In convalescent patients, nearly all vaccine-specific clones (304 of 307) were found to be mono-reactive for SARS-CoV-2 spike rather than cross-reactive with common cold coronaviruses. An increase in the median number of SARS-CoV-2-reactive clonotypes from approximately 21 after infection to roughly 38 after vaccination was observed, but the change was not found to be significant. Only a relatively small number of convalescent patients were included in the study, and early timepoints following natural infection were not analyzed.

Library preparation was by PCR. The data were produced on an Illumina iSeq 100. The study's own analysis went as follows. Non-productive sequences were filtered out, and CDR3s that did not start with C, did not end with F or W, or were shorter than 7 amino acids were discarded. Similarity between CDR3 sequences was evaluated in R version 3.6.1 using Levenshtein distances (stringdist) and unrooted phylogenetic trees (ape). Using fastp trimming at Q25 and MiXCR clonotype assembly, TCRdb reanalyzed the public sequencing data and kept in-frame beta chains. CDR3 protein duplicates are merged, each entry listing the most common genes and DNA. The V and J calls reflect TCRdb's pipeline rather than the authors' work. This sample lists about 24,000 distinct CDR3 sequences; 45% to 55% were detected once. About 1% of the sample comes from the top ten. Positive SARS-CoV-2 PCR tests in the convalescent patients dated from March to December 2020, before Alpha, Beta and Delta variants emerged in the United States. PBMCs were separated from whole blood using Ficoll-Paque Plus gradient centrifugation and then either used fresh or cryopreserved at -140C.

Of note for this clonotype: Its antigen remains unidentified. Base qualities are not provided; no much larger clone lies one nucleotide away.

This specimen was CD4+ T cells from blood, taken before SARS-CoV-2 vaccination. This TCR derives from a human donor who had recovered from COVID-19.

The sequence in DNA is TGTGCCAGTAGTATTATAGGAATTCAAGAGACCCAGTACTTC. The translation is CASSIIGIQETQYF. This sequence uses TRBV19 and TRBJ2-5; no D gene can be assigned with confidence. As encoded in the germline V gene (reference sequence), CDR1 is LNHDA while CDR2 is SQIVND. The junction carries 10 bases between V and J, which are trimmed by 3 bases and 2 bases respectively. The CDR3, from cysteine to phenylalanine, totals 14 residues. Only the CDR3 DNA stays, 42 bases, in frame from base 1.